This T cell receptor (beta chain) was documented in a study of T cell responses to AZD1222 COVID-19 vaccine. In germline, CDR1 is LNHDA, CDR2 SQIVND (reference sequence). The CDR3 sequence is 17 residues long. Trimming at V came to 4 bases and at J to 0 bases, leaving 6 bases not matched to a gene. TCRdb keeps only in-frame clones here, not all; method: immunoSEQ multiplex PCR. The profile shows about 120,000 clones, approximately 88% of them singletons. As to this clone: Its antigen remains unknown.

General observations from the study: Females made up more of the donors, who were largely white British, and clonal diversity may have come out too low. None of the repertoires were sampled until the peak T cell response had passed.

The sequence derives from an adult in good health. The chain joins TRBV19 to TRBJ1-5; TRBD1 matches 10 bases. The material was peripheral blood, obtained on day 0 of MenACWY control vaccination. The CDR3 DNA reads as TGTGCCAGTAGTACACGGGACAGGGGTTATAGCAATCAGCCCCAGCATTTT. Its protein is CASSTRDRGYSNQPQHF. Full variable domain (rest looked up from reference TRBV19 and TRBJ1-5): DGGITQSPKYLFRKEGQNVTLSCEQNLNHDAMYWYRQDPGQGLRLIYYSQIVNDFQKGDIAEGYSVSREKKESFPLTVTSAQKNPTAFYLCASSTRDRGYSNQPQHFGDGTRLSIL.